The sequence of this T cell receptor beta chain was determined in a study of blood T cell repertoires in COVID-19. Across the study: Samples taken during acute and convalescent COVID-19 were collected in the United States, Italy and Spain. PBMCs, B-cell-depleted T cells, or T cells were the source of the cDNA or gDNA that made up the material.

Per the original methods: From reference gene primer amplification, estimates of nucleated cell counts were derived. Only in-frame clones appear in the TCRdb table, and some are missing; sequencing was by immunoSEQ multiplex PCR. Clone size and the V and J calls come from that table; the DNA yielded D and trimming. The sample lists around 130,000 clones, approximately 80% seen once, with 9.5% to 15% in the top ten. This CDR3 comprises 13 residues. J is TRBJ2-3 and V is TRBV21-1; TRBD1, the D gene given by the table, was not confirmed from the DNA. TRBV21-1 counts as a pseudogene. The clonotype comes from a woman in her fifties or sixties with acute or convalescent COVID-19. The sequenced material came from peripheral blood. CDR3 amino acids: CASSDIGGNTQYF. In DNA, the CDR3 is TGTGCCAGCAGCGACATTGGTGGAAATACGCAGTATTTT.